The subject of this entry is one T cell receptor (beta chain). The sample belongs to a study of blood T cell repertoires in COVID-19. In the study overall: Sites across the United States, Italy and Spain contributed samples from acute and convalescent COVID-19.

From germline, CDR1 is MNHNS and CDR2 SASEGT. The CDR3 spans 12 residues. V dropped 2 bases and J dropped 7 bases, with 8 bases sitting between them. Participants' own reports of clinical history determined their cohort assignment. TCRdb keeps only in-frame clones here, not all; method: immunoSEQ multiplex PCR. The sample carries a few hundred thousand clones, 70% to 90% recorded once. This TCR was sampled from a man in his thirties or forties who had recovered from COVID-19. Sequencing used PBMCs or T cells enriched from blood (not recorded which). The rearrangement joins TRBV6-1 to TRBJ1-1; a weak D match, TRBD1 (5 bases). This chain's CDR3 is CASSEWDFEAFF. The CDR3 DNA reads as TGTGCCAGCAGTGAATGGGACTTTGAAGCTTTCTTT.